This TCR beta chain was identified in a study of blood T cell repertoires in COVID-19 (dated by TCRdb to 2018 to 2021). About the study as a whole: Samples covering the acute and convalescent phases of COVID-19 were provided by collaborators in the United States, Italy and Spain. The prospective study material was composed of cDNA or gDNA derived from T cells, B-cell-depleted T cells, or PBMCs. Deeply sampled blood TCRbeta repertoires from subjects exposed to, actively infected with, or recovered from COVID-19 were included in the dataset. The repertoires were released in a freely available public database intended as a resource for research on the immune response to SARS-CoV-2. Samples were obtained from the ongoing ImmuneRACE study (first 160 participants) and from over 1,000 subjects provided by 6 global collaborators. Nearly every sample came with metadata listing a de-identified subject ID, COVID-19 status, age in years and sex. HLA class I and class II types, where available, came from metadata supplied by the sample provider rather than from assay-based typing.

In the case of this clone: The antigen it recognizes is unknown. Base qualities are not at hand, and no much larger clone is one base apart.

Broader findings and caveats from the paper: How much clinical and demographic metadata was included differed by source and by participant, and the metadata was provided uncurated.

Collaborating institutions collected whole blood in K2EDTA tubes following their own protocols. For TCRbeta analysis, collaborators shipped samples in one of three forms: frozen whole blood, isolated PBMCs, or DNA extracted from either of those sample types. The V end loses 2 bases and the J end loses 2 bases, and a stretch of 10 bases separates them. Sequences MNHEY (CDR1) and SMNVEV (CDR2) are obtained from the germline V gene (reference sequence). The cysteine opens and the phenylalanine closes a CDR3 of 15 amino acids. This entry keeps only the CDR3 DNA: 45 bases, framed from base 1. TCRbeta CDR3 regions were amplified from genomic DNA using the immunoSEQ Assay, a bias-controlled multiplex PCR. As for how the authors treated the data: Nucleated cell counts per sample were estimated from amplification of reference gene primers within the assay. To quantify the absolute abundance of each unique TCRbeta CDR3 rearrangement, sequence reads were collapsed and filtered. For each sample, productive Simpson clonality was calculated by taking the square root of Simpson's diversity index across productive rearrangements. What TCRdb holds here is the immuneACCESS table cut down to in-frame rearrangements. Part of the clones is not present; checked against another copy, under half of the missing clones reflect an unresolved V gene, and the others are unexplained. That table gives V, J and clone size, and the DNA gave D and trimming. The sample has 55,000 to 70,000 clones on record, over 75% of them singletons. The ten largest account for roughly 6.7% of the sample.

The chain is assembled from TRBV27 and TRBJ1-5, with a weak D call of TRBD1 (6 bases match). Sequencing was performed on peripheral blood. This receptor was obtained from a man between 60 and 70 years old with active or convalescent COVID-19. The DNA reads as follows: TGTGCCAGCAGTTTAGGGTACAGGGGCAATCAGCCCCAGCATTTT. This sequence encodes CASSLGYRGNQPQHF.